The T cell receptor (beta chain) described here comes from a study of OX40 agonist ivuxolimab in advanced cancers. Turning to the overall study: Ivuxolimab was a fully human IgG2 agonistic monoclonal antibody targeting the costimulatory receptor OX40 (CD134). Intravenous ivuxolimab was administered to patients every 2 weeks at six dose levels: 0.01, 0.1, 0.3, 1.5, 3 and 10 mg/kg. Among the roughly 52 dose-escalation patients, about 20 had hepatocellular carcinoma, 15 melanoma, 9 renal cell carcinoma and 9 head and neck cancer. The dose-escalation cohort was around 83% male with a mean age of about 65 years, ranging from roughly 23 to 90. Prior anti-PD-1, anti-PD-L1 or anti-CTLA-4 therapy was permitted, and approximately 41% of dose-escalation patients had received checkpoint inhibitors. Partial responses occurred in three dose-escalation patients, of whom one had hepatocellular carcinoma and two had cutaneous melanoma. Peripheral TCRbeta sequencing was intended to test whether TCR sequence diversity was altered and clonal T-cell expansion was caused by ivuxolimab. The paper reports the monotherapy dose-escalation portion (N = 52 patients) of the phase I ivuxolimab trial. The paper's findings and limits, for the study overall: Low levels of normalized T-cell clonal expansion were also seen in some patients who did not respond. After ivuxolimab, expanded clones were on average more numerous among CD8+ T cells than among CD4+ T cells. Which antigens the clonally expanded peripheral T cells were specific for was not determined. At doses from 0.1 to 3.0 mg/kg, clonal expansion was seen in both CD4+ and CD8+ blood T cells between baseline and week 6. In the 0.1-3.0 mg/kg groups, partial responders had among the lowest normalized peripheral clonal expansion, particularly in CD8+ T cells.

For sequencing of the TCRbeta CDR3 region, genomic DNA was extracted from the sorted cells. TCRbeta CDR3 regions were sequenced using the immunoSEQ Assay. TCRdb took this table from immuneACCESS and kept in-frame rearrangements with V and J called. Such tables lack part of the clones; where checked against another copy, unresolved V genes explain under half of the gap, and the rest is unexplained. Across this sample there are tens of thousands of clones, with 87% seen only once. 20% to 30% of the sample lies in the top ten. On this clone: Its cognate antigen has yet to be identified. Nothing much larger sits one base from this clone, and base qualities are not available.

The trial excluded patients who had a history of autoimmune disease or were on systemic immunosuppression. Peripheral blood for TCR sequencing was collected from all dose cohorts at baseline, on cycle 4 day 1, and on cycle 7 day 1. Samples came from an open-label, multicenter, first-in-human phase I dose-escalation trial of ivuxolimab. The trial enrolled adults with locally advanced or metastatic head and neck squamous cell, hepatocellular, melanoma or renal cell carcinoma. Before TCR sequencing, CD4+ T cells and CD8+ T cells from peripheral blood were sorted into separate populations. This TCR was sampled from an adult with an advanced solid tumor such as melanoma, head and neck, liver or kidney cancer. The source was CD4+ or CD8+ T cells sorted from blood, collected in a trial of the OX40 agonist ivuxolimab.

Read as DNA, the sequence is TGTGCCAGCTCACCCCCACAGGGAGCAAGGGACATTCAGTACTTC. Its protein product is CASSPPQGARDIQYF. The sequence is built from TRBV18 and TRBJ2-4; perhaps TRBD1 is the D gene, with 6 bases matching. At the junction V is shortened by 3 bases and J by 8 bases, with 17 bases in between. The germline V gene sets CDR1 to KGHSH and CDR2 to LQKENI. The CDR3 runs 15 amino acids, cysteine and phenylalanine included. Only the CDR3 portion is preserved as DNA: 45 bases, with reading frame beginning at the first base.